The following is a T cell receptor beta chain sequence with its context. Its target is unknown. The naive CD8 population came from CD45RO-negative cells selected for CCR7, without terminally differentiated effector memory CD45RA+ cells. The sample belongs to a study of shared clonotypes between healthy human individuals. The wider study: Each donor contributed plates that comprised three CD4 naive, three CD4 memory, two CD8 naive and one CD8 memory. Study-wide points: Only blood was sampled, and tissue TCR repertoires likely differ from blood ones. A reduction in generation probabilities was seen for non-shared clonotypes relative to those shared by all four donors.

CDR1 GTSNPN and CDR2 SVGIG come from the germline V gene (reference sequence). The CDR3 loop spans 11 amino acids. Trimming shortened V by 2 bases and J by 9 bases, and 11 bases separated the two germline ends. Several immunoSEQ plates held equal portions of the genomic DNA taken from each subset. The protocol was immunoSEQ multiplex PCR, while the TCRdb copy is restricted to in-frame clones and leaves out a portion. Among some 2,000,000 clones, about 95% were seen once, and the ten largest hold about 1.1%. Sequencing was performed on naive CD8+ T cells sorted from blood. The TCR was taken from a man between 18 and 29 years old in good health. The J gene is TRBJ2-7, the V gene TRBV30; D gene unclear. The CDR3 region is CAWSPDKGQYF. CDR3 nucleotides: TGTGCCTGGAGTCCGGATAAAGGGCAGTACTTC.